This T cell receptor beta chain is from a study of cytomegalovirus exposure and HLA in healthy donors. Trimming cost V 3 bases and J 2 bases; bases outside gene matches: 0. Germline V CDR1 and CDR2: SGHTA, FQGTGA. The CDR3 loop spans 15 amino acids. On this clone: As yet, its antigen is unknown.

Study conclusions and caveats: The study labeled about 160 TCR beta chains cytomegalovirus-associated.

Measured with immunoSEQ multiplex PCR; TCRdb has only the in-frame clones, and not every one. This sample has under 200,000 clones, with around 80% found just once. The chain recombines TRBV7-3 with TRBJ1-3; 11 bases match TRBD1. The sample taken for sequencing was PBMCs. The receptor was isolated from a woman aged 30 to 39 in good health and CMV-seronegative. The CDR3: CASSLGQGAGNTIYF. Here the CDR3 DNA reads TGTGCCAGCAGCTTGGGACAGGGGGCTGGAAACACCATATATTTT.